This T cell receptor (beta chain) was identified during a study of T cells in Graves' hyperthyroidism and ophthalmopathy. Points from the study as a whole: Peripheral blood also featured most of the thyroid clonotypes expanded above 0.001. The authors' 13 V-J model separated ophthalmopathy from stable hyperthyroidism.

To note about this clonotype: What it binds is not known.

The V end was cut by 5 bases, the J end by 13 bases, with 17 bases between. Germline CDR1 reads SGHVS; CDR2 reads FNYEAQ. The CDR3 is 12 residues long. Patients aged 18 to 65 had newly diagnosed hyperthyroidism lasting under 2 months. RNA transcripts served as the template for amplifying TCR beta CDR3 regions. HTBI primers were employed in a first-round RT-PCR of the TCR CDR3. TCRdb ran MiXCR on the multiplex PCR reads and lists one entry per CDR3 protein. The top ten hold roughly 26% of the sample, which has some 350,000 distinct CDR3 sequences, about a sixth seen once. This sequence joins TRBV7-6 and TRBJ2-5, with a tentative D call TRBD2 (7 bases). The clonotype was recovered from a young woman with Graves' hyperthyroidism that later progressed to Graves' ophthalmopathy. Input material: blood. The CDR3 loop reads CASSTIGGGLYF. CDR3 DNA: TGTGCCAGCAGCACAATAGGGGGGGGATTGTACTTC.